The sequence of this T cell receptor (beta chain) was determined in a study of PD-1 blockade in classical Hodgkin lymphoma. Overall study context: With a 2-week interval, patients received intravenous nivolumab at 3 mg/kg. The study, taken as a whole, reports: Baseline TCR diversity was reportedly lower in newly diagnosed patients than healthy donors. Patients with an early start, nivolumab under 1 year after ASCT, were excluded.

The CDR3 runs to 15 residues. Germline assignment: CDR1 KGHSH and CDR2 LQKENI. Trimming shortened V by 3 bases and J by 0 bases, and 6 bases separated the two germline ends. Sequencing used immunoSEQ multiplex PCR; TCRdb keeps in-frame clones, though not all of them. The table shows some 48,000 clones, with 80% occurring only once. The time point is: cycle 4 day 1 (C4D1), after around six weeks of nivolumab. Every patient had relapsed following autologous stem cell transplantation, and cohorts differed in brentuximab vedotin exposure. To note about this clone: The antigen remains unidentified.

The receptor was derived from a human donor with classical Hodgkin lymphoma. The sample here was peripheral blood mononuclear cells (PBMCs), taken before the fourth cycle of nivolumab. The gene calls are TRBV18 and TRBJ2-6, with a tentative D call TRBD1 (5 bases). In nucleotides, the CDR3 is TGTGCCAGCTCACCTCAGGGCTCTGGGGCCAACGTCCTGACTTTC. This sequence encodes CASSPQGSGANVLTF.